Listed here is a single TCR beta chain. Its antigen is still unknown. These data belong to a study of T cell responses to AZD1222 COVID-19 vaccine. Study findings and constraints: Nearly half of spike-specific TCRs reportedly target unmutated variant regions.

The V end was cut by 0 bases, the J end by 2 bases, with 14 bases between. The CDR3 totals 16 residues. Looked up from germline, CDR1 is LNHNV and CDR2 is YYDKDF (reference sequence). The assay was immunoSEQ multiplex PCR, and TCRdb's table has in-frame clones only and misses some. The sample has about 120,000 clones, more than 85% seen once; the top ten hold roughly 8%. This TCR was recovered from an adult in good health. The sequencing used peripheral blood, collected on day 0 of AZD1222 vaccination. The chain joins TRBV15 to TRBJ2-7; D is uncertain. The chain's CDR3 is CATSRDRIGPTYEQYF. The DNA of the CDR3 is TGTGCCACCAGCAGAGATCGGATAGGCCCTACCTACGAGCAGTACTTC.